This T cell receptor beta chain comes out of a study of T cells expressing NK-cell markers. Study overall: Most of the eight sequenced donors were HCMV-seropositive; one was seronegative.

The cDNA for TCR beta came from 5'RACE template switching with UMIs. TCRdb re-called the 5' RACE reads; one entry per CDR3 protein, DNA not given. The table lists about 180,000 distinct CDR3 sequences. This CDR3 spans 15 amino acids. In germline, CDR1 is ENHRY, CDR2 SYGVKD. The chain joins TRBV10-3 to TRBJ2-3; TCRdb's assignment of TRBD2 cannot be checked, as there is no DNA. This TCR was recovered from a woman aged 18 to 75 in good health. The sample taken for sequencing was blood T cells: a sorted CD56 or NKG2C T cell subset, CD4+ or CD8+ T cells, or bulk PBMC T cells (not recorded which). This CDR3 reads CAISDWREVVDTQYF.